A selection of T cell receptor beta chains follows, all from one sample in a study of blood T cell repertoires in COVID-19. TCRdb keeps only in-frame clones here, not all; method: immunoSEQ multiplex PCR. The table records some 120,000 clones, less than 90% of them present only once. The sequenced sample consisted of PBMCs or T cells enriched from blood (not recorded which). The receptors come from a man aged 25 to 40 who had recovered from COVID-19. CDR3s include the opening cysteine and the closing phenylalanine or tryptophan. Each record gives: V gene, D gene, J gene, clone size, CDR3 protein, CDR3 DNA. D genes are given only for firm matches. Clone size is not always given. Where it is, it says once, few, many or a class for expanded clones.

V gene: TRBV6-5; D gene: TRBD2; J gene: TRBJ2-5; clone size: NA; CDR3 protein: CASSYSRSSGDETQYF; CDR3 DNA: TGTGCCAGCAGTTACTCGAGGAGTAGCGGGGATGAGACCCAGTACTTC
V gene: TRBV29-1; D gene: NA; J gene: TRBJ2-5; clone size: few; CDR3 protein: CSVRTPQETQYF; CDR3 DNA: TGCAGCGTCCGGACACCACAAGAGACCCAGTACTTC
V gene: TRBV6-5; D gene: TRBD1; J gene: TRBJ2-7; clone size: NA; CDR3 protein: CASSPDRARTYEQYF; CDR3 DNA: TGTGCCAGCAGTCCCGACAGGGCCAGAACCTACGAGCAGTACTTC
V gene: TRBV29-1; D gene: NA; J gene: TRBJ2-7; clone size: NA; CDR3 protein: CSVEAPSTGESSYEQYF; CDR3 DNA: TGCAGCGTTGAAGCCCCATCGACAGGCGAAAGCTCCTACGAGCAGTACTTC
V gene: TRBV5-6; D gene: TRBD1; J gene: TRBJ1-3; clone size: NA; CDR3 protein: CASSPDRGSGNTIYF; CDR3 DNA: TGTGCCAGCAGCCCCGACAGGGGCTCTGGAAACACCATATATTTT
V gene: TRBV7-8; D gene: NA; J gene: TRBJ2-1; clone size: NA; CDR3 protein: CASNKGLGNEQFF; CDR3 DNA: TGTGCCAGCAACAAGGGGTTAGGGAATGAGCAGTTCTTC
V gene: TRBV27; D gene: TRBD1; J gene: TRBJ1-5; clone size: NA; CDR3 protein: CASSEGGTGGGTQHF; CDR3 DNA: TGTGCCAGCAGTGAAGGTGGGACAGGGGGAGGAACCCAGCATTTT
V gene: TRBV24-1; D gene: TRBD1; J gene: TRBJ2-5; clone size: NA; CDR3 protein: CATSGTGNQETQYF; CDR3 DNA: TGTGCCACCAGTGGGACAGGGAACCAAGAGACCCAGTACTTC
V gene: TRBV5-4; D gene: NA; J gene: TRBJ2-2; clone size: NA; CDR3 protein: CASSLARAGGELFF; CDR3 DNA: TGTGCCAGCAGCTTGGCCAGGGCAGGCGGGGAGCTGTTTTTT
V gene: TRBV5-6; D gene: NA; J gene: TRBJ2-5; clone size: NA; CDR3 protein: CASSLRGGETQYF; CDR3 DNA: TGTGCCAGCAGCTTGCGTGGGGGGGAGACCCAGTACTTC
V gene: TRBV6-5; D gene: NA; J gene: TRBJ2-1; clone size: NA; CDR3 protein: CASTNSNEQFF; CDR3 DNA: TGTGCCAGCACGAACAGCAATGAGCAGTTCTTC
V gene: TRBV19; D gene: TRBD2; J gene: TRBJ2-2; clone size: NA; CDR3 protein: CASSWEAGARGTGELFF; CDR3 DNA: TGTGCCAGTAGTTGGGAAGCGGGAGCTCGGGGCACCGGGGAGCTGTTTTTT
V gene: TRBV18; D gene: TRBD2; J gene: TRBJ2-3; clone size: few; CDR3 protein: CASSPSGTSYADTQYF; CDR3 DNA: TGTGCCAGCTCACCAAGTGGGACTAGCTACGCAGATACGCAGTATTTT
V gene: TRBV15; D gene: NA; J gene: TRBJ1-5; clone size: NA; CDR3 protein: CATSRDGQNQPQHF; CDR3 DNA: TGTGCCACCAGCAGAGATGGCCAAAATCAGCCCCAGCATTTT
V gene: TRBV5-4; D gene: NA; J gene: TRBJ2-2; clone size: few; CDR3 protein: CASSLAQGQNTGELFF; CDR3 DNA: TGTGCCAGCAGCTTGGCCCAGGGACAGAACACCGGGGAGCTGTTTTTT
V gene: TRBV6-4; D gene: TRBD2; J gene: TRBJ2-1; clone size: NA; CDR3 protein: CASSKLAGMGSNEQFF; CDR3 DNA: TGTGCCAGCAGTAAACTAGCGGGAATGGGGTCCAATGAGCAGTTCTTC
V gene: TRBV14; D gene: NA; J gene: TRBJ1-6; clone size: NA; CDR3 protein: CASSQRKPTSYNSPLHF; CDR3 DNA: TGTGCCAGCAGCCAAAGGAAGCCGACAAGCTATAATTCACCCCTCCACTTT
V gene: TRBV6-5; D gene: TRBD1; J gene: TRBJ2-3; clone size: once; CDR3 protein: CASRGGQGRTDTQYF; CDR3 DNA: TGTGCCAGCAGGGGGGGACAGGGCCGCACAGATACGCAGTATTTT
V gene: TRBV15; D gene: NA; J gene: TRBJ2-2; clone size: NA; CDR3 protein: CATSWTENTGELFF; CDR3 DNA: TGTGCCACCAGTTGGACAGAGAACACCGGGGAGCTGTTTTTT
V gene: TRBV27; D gene: TRBD1; J gene: TRBJ1-1; clone size: once; CDR3 protein: CASSLSTHNRGAVTEAFF; CDR3 DNA: TGTGCCAGCAGTTTATCAACCCACAACAGGGGGGCGGTCACTGAAGCTTTCTTT
V gene: TRBV12-5; D gene: TRBD2; J gene: TRBJ2-1; clone size: once; CDR3 protein: CASAIGTSGRGDEQFF; CDR3 DNA: TGTGCTAGTGCCATTGGGACTAGCGGGAGAGGCGATGAGCAGTTCTTC
V gene: TRBV24-1; D gene: NA; J gene: TRBJ1-1; clone size: NA; CDR3 protein: CATSARGGDTEAFF; CDR3 DNA: TGTGCCACCAGCGCCCGAGGGGGGGACACTGAAGCTTTCTTT
V gene: TRBV5-1; D gene: NA; J gene: TRBJ2-7; clone size: NA; CDR3 protein: CASSPYKTNEQYF; CDR3 DNA: TGCGCCAGCAGCCCGTACAAGACAAACGAGCAGTACTTC
V gene: TRBV5-1; D gene: NA; J gene: TRBJ2-3; clone size: NA; CDR3 protein: CASSPSGSTDTQYF; CDR3 DNA: TGCGCCAGCAGCCCCTCCGGGAGCACAGATACGCAGTATTTT
V gene: TRBV10-3; D gene: NA; J gene: TRBJ1-5; clone size: once; CDR3 protein: CAISEGQAQGNQPQHF; CDR3 DNA: TGTGCCATCAGTGAAGGGCAGGCACAGGGCAATCAGCCCCAGCATTTT
V gene: TRBV2; D gene: NA; J gene: TRBJ2-5; clone size: NA; CDR3 protein: CASSAGRQGETQYF; CDR3 DNA: TGTGCCAGCAGCGCGGGACGGCAGGGAGAGACCCAGTACTTC